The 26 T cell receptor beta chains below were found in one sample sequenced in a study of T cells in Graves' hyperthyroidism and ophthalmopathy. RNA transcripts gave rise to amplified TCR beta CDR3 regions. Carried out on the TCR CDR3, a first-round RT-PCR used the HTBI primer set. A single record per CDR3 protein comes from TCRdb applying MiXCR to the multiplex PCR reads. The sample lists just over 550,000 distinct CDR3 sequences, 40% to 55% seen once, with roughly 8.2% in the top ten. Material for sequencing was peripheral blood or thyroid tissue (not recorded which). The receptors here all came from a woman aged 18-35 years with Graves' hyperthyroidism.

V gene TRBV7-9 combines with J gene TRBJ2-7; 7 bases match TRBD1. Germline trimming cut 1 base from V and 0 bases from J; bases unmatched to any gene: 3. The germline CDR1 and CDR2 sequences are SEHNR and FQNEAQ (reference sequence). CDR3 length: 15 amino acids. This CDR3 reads CASSLVGTDSYEQYF. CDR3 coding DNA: TGTGCCAGCAGCTTAGTAGGGACAGACTCCTACGAGCAGTACTTC.

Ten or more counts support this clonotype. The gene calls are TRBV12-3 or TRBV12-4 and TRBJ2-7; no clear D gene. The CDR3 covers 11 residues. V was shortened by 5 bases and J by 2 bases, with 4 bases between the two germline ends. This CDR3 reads CASSRTYEQYF. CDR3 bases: TGTGCCAGCAGTCGAACCTACGAGCAGTACTTC.

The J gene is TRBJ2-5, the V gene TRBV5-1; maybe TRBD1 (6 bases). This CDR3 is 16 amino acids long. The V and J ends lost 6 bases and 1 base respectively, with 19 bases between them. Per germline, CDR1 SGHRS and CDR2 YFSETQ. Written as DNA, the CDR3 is TGCGCCAGCAACTTCCGACAGGCAGCCCTCCAAGAGACCCAGTACTTC. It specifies CASNFRQAALQETQYF. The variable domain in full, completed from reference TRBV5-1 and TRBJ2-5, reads KAGVTQTPRYLIKTRGQQVTLSCSPISGHRSVSWYQQTPGQGLQFLFEYFSETQRNKGNFPGRFSGRQFSNSRSEMNVSTLELGDSALYLCASNFRQAALQETQYFGPGTRLLVL.

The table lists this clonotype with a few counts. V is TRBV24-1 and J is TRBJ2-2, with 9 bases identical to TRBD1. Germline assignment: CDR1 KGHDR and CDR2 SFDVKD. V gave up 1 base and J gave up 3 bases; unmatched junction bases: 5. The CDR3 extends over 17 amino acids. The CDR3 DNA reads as TGTGCCACCAGTGATTTCTTGGACAGGGGTGACACCGGGGAGCTGTTTTTT. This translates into CATSDFLDRGDTGELFF.

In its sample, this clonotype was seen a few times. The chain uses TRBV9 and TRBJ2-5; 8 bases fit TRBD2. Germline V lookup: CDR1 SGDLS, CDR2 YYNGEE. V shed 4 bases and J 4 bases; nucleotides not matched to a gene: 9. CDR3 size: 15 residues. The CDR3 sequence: CASSINTGTRETQYF. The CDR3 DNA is TGTGCCAGCAGCATTAATACCGGGACTAGAGAGACCCAGTACTTC.

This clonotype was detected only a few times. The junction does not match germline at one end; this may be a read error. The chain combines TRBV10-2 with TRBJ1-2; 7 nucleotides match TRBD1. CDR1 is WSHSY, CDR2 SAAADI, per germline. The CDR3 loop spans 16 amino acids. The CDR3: CASSPHPGTEKHGYTF. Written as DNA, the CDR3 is TGTGCCAGCAGTCCCCACCCCGGGACAGAGAAACATGGCTACACCTTC.

The DNA of the CDR3 is TGCGCCAGCAGCTTGAGGGACAGGGGGATCACTGAAGCTTTCTTT. It is translated as CASSLRDRGITEAFF. The chain couples TRBV5-1 to TRBJ1-1, with 11 bases matching TRBD1. This CDR3 has 15 amino acids. The V gene's germline CDR1 is SGHRS and CDR2 YFSETQ. V shed 1 base and J 4 bases; nucleotides not matched to a gene: 3.

Written as DNA, the CDR3 is TGTGCCAGCAGTTTGACAGGGTGGAATCAGCCCCAGCATTTT. Amino acid sequence: CASSLTGWNQPQHF. This chain joins TRBV12-3 or TRBV12-4 and TRBJ1-5; TRBD1 matches 7 bases. The ends lost 3 bases at V and 4 bases at J; junction bases unmatched: 3. The CDR3 contains 14 residues.

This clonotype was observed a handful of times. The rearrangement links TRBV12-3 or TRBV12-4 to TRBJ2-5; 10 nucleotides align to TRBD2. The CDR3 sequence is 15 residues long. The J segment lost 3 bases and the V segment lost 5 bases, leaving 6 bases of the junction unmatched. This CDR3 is CASSPTLAGKETQYF. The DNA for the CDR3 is TGTGCCAGCAGTCCTACACTAGCGGGAAAAGAGACCCAGTACTTC.

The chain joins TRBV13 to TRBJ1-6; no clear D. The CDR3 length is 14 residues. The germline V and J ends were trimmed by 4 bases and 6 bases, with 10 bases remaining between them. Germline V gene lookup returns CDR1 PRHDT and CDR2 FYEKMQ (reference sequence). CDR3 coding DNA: TGTGCCAGCAGCTCCTCAGAGGGTAATTCACCCCTCCACTTT. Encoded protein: CASSSSEGNSPLHF. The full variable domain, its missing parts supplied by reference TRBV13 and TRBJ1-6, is AAGVIQSPRHLIKEKRETATLKCYPIPRHDTVYWYQQGPGQDPQFLISFYEKMQSDKGSIPDRFSAQQFSDYHSELNMSSLELGDSALYFCASSSSEGNSPLHFGNGTRLTVT.

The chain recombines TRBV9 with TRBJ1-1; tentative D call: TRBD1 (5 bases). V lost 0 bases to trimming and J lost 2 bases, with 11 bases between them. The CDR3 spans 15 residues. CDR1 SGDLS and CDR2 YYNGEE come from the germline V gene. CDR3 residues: CASSVGGDANTEAFF. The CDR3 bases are TGTGCCAGCAGCGTAGGGGGGGACGCCAACACTGAAGCTTTCTTT.

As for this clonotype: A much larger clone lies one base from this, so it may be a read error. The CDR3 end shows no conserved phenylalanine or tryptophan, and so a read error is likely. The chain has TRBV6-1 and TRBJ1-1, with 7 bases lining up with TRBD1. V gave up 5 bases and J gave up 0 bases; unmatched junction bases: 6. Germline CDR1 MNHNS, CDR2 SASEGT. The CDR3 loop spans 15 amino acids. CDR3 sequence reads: CASSLDRIMNTEAFL. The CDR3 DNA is TGTGCCAGCAGTCTGGACAGGATCATGAACACTGAAGCTTTCCTT.

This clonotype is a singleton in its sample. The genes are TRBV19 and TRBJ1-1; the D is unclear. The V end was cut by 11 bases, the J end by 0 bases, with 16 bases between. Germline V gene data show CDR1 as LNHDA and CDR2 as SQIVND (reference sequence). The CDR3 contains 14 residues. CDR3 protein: CAWSVTRMNTEAFF. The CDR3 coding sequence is TGTGCCTGGAGTGTAACGCGAATGAACACTGAAGCTTTCTTT.

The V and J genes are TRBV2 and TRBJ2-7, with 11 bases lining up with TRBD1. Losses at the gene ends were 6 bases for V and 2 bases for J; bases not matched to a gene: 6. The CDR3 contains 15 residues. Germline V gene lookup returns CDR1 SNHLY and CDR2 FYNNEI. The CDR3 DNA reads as TGTGCCAGCAGCAGGGGGACAGGGGGTACCTACGAGCAGTACTTC. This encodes CASSRGTGGTYEQYF.

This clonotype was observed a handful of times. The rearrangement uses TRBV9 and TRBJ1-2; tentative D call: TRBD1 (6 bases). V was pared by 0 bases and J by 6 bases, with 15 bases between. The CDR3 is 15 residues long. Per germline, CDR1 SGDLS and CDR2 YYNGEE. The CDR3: CASSVDPGAGDGYTF. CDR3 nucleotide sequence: TGTGCCAGCAGCGTAGATCCGGGGGCGGGAGATGGCTACACCTTC.

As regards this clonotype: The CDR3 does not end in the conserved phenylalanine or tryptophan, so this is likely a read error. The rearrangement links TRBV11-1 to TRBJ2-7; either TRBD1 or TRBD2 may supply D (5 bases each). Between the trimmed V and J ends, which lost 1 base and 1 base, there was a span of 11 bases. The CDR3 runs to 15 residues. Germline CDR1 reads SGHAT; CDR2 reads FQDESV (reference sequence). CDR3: CASSLGTGPSYEQYL. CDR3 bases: TGTGCCAGCAGCTTAGGGACGGGACCTTCCTACGAGCAGTACCTC.

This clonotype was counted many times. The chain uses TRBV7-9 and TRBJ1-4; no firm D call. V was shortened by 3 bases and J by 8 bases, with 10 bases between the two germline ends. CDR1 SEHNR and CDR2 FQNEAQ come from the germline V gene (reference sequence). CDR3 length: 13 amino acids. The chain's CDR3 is CASSFDGSEKLFF. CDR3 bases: TGTGCCAGCAGCTTCGACGGGTCCGAAAAACTGTTTTTT.

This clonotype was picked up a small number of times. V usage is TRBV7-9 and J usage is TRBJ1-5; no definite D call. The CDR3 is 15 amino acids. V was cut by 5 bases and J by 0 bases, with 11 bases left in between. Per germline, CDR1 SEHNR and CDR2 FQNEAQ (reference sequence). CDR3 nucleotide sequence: TGTGCCAGCAGCATGGACGGTCATAGCAATCAGCCCCAGCATTTT. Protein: CASSMDGHSNQPQHF.

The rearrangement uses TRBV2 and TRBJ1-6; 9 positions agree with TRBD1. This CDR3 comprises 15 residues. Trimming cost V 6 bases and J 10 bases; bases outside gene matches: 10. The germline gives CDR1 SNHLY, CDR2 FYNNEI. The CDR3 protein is CASSRDRGSESPLHF. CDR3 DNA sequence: TGTGCCAGCAGCCGCGACAGGGGGTCGGAATCACCCCTCCACTTT.

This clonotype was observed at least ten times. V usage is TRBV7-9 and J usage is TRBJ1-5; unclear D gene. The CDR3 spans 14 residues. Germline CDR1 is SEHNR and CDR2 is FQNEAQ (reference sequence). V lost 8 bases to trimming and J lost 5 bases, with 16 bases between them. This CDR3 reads CASSPSAEDQPQHF. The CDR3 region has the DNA TGTGCCAGCTCCCCGTCAGCCGAGGATCAGCCCCAGCATTTT.

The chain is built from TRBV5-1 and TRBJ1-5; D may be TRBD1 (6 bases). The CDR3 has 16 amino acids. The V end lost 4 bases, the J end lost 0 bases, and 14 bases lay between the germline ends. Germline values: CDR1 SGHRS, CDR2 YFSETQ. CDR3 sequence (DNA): TGCGCCAGCAGCCCCGAGGGACATCATAGCAATCAGCCCCAGCATTTT. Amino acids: CASSPEGHHSNQPQHF. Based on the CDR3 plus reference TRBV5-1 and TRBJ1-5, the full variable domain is KAGVTQTPRYLIKTRGQQVTLSCSPISGHRSVSWYQQTPGQGLQFLFEYFSETQRNKGNFPGRFSGRQFSNSRSEMNVSTLELGDSALYLCASSPEGHHSNQPQHFGDGTRLSIL.

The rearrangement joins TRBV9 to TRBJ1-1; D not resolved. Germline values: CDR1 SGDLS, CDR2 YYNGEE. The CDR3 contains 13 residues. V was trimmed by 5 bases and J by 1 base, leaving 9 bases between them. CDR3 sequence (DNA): TGTGCCAGCAGTATACTGGCGAACACTGAAGCTTTCTTT. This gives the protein CASSILANTEAFF.

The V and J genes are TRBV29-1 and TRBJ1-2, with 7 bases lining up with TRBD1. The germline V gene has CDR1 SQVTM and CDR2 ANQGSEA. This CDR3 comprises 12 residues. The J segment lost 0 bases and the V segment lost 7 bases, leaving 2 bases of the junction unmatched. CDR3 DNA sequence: TGCAGCGGACAGGGTGCTAACTATGGCTACACCTTC. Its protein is CSGQGANYGYTF. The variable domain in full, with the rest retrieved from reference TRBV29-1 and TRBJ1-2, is SAVISQKPSRDICQRGTSLTIQCQVDSQVTMMFWYRQQPGQSLTLIATANQGSEATYESGFVIDKFPISRPNLTFSTLTVSNMSPEDSSIYLCSGQGANYGYTFGSGTRLTVV.

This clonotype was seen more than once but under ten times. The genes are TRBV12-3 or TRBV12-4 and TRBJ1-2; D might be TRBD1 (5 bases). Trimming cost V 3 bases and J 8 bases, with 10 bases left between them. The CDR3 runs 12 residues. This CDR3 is CASSFGGTGYTF. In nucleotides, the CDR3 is TGTGCCAGCAGTTTTGGGGGGACCGGCTACACCTTC.

CDR3 in amino acids: CASSSPRGVTNEKLFF. The CDR3 nucleotides read TGTGCCAGCAGCTCCCCCCGGGGCGTAACTAATGAAAAACTGTTTTTT. J is TRBJ1-4 and V is TRBV7-9; maybe TRBD1 (5 bases). V lost 4 bases, J lost 1 base, and 13 bases lay in between. This CDR3 has 16 residues. Germline-derived CDR1 and CDR2 are SEHNR and FQNEAQ (reference sequence).

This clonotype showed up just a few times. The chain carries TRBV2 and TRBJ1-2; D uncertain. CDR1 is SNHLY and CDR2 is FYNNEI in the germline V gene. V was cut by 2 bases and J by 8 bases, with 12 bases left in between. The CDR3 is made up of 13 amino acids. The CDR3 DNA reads TGTGCCAGCAGTGAATTCCCGGGTTCCGGCTACACCTTC. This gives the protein CASSEFPGSGYTF.